Below, 4 T cell receptor beta chains from the same sample are listed, as sequenced in a study of shared clonotypes between healthy human individuals. Profiled with immunoSEQ multiplex PCR; TCRdb holds only in-frame clones, not every one. This sample has about 2,500,000 clones, with around nine tenths found just once. Sample: naive CD4+ T cells sorted from blood. Sample subset: CD45RA+ positively selected. These receptor sequences come from a man aged 18 to 30 in good health.

This clone was counted a single time. The CDR3 reads CASSLEGPYTGELFF. CDR3 nucleotides: TGCGCCAGCAGCTTGGAAGGACCTTACACCGGGGAGCTGTTTTTT. The J gene is TRBJ2-2, the V gene TRBV5-1; D not certain. Germline assignment: CDR1 SGHRS and CDR2 YFSETQ. Trimming took off 0 bases at V and 3 bases at J, with 9 bases between the two ends. CDR3 size: 15 residues. Full variable domain (outside the CDR3, taken from reference TRBV5-1 and TRBJ2-2): KAGVTQTPRYLIKTRGQQVTLSCSPISGHRSVSWYQQTPGQGLQFLFEYFSETQRNKGNFPGRFSGRQFSNSRSEMNVSTLELGDSALYLCASSLEGPYTGELFFGEGSRLTVL.

The V and J genes are TRBV6-1 and TRBJ2-2; the D gene is possibly TRBD1 (6 bases). Germline V CDR1 and CDR2: MNHNS, SASEGT. The V and J ends lost 4 bases and 2 bases respectively, with 11 bases between them. CDR3 size: 15 residues. CDR3 in DNA: TGTGCCAGCAGTGCGGGGACACCTAACACCGGGGAGCTGTTTTTT. This gives the protein CASSAGTPNTGELFF.

V usage is TRBV4-1 and J usage is TRBJ2-7, with D possibly TRBD1 on 5 matching bases. This CDR3 contains 16 residues. V shed 4 bases and J shed 2 bases, with 18 bases lying between them. Germline V lookup: CDR1 MGHRA, CDR2 YSYEKL. Here the CDR3 reads CASSRISTAYAYEQYF. CDR3 nucleotide sequence: TGCGCCAGCAGCCGGATCTCGACAGCTTACGCCTACGAGCAGTACTTC.

This clone was detected only a few times. V is TRBV5-4 and J is TRBJ1-4, with D perhaps matching TRBD1 (5 bases). The CDR3 spans 13 residues. The germline gives CDR1 SGHNT, CDR2 YYREEE (reference sequence). V shed 4 bases and J shed 8 bases, with 12 bases lying between them. CDR3 nucleotide sequence: TGTGCCAGCAGCCAGGGAGCGGAGGAAAAACTGTTTTTT. It yields the protein CASSQGAEEKLFF.